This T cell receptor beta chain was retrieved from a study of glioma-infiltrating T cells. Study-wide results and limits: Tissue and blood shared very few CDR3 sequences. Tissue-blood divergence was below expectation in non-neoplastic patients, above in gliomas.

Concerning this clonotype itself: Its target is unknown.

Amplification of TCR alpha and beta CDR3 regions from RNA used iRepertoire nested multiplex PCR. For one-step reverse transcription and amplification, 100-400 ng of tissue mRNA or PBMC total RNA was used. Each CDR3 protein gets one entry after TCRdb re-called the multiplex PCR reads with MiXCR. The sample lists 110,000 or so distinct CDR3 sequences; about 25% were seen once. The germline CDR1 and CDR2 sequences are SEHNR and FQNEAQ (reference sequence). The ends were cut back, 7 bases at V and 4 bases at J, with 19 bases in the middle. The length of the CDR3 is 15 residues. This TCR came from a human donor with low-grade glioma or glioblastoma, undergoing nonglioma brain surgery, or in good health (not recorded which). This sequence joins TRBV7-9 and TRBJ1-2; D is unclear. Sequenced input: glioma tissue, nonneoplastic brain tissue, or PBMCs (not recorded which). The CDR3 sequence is CASKAADKEGYGYTF. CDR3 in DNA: TGTGCCAGCAAGGCAGCTGACAAGGAAGGCTATGGCTACACCTTC.